This T cell receptor (beta chain) was sequenced during a study of early T cells in non-severe SARS-CoV-2 infection. This CDR3 comprises 18 residues. The germline V gene encodes CDR1 MGHRA and CDR2 YSYEKL. V lost 4 bases to trimming and J lost 6 bases; unmatched junction nucleotides: 13. Individual cDNA molecules received unique molecular identifiers during library preparation. From the 5' RACE reads, TCRdb called clonotypes with MiXCR, one entry per CDR3 protein. The profile covers 85,000 to 100,000 distinct CDR3 sequences, with approximately 11% appearing a single time and 4% to 5.5% taken by the ten largest.

This chain joins TRBV4-1 and TRBJ2-3; TRBD2 matches at 13 bases. Sequencing used whole blood. The clonotype was recovered from an adult who was a healthcare worker with PCR-confirmed SARS-CoV-2 infection or an uninfected control (not recorded which). DNA of the CDR3: TGCGCCAGCAGCCTGAGACTAGCGGGGGGCCTTGGATCGGATACGCAGTATTTT. This encodes CASSLRLAGGLGSDTQYF.